The 11 T cell receptor beta chains below were found in one sample sequenced in a study of OX40 agonist ivuxolimab in advanced cancers. TCRdb keeps only in-frame clones here, not all; method: immunoSEQ multiplex PCR. The top ten hold about 1% of the sample, which has tens of thousands of clones, approximately 82% seen once. The sequenced sample was CD4+ or CD8+ T cells sorted from blood, obtained in a trial of the OX40 agonist ivuxolimab. These receptor sequences come from an adult with an advanced solid tumor such as melanoma, head and neck, liver or kidney cancer.

A single count supports this clone. The chain has TRBV28 and TRBJ1-2; TRBD1 aligns across 9 bases. J was trimmed by 4 bases and V by 4 bases; bases with no gene match: 4. The CDR3 contains 14 residues. Germline V lookup: CDR1 MDHEN, CDR2 SYDVKM. CDR3 nucleotides: TGTGCCAGCAGTTCCGGGACAGGGACCTATGGCTACACCTTC. Translation gives CASSSGTGTYGYTF.

This clone was counted between two and nine times. The chain carries TRBV19 and TRBJ2-2; TRBD1 agrees at 9 bases. The germline gives CDR1 LNHDA, CDR2 SQIVND (reference sequence). The CDR3 has 15 residues. The trim removed 5 bases at V and 4 bases at J, leaving 5 bases unmatched. CDR3 amino acids: CASSRDRDGTGELFF. The CDR3 nucleotides read TGTGCCAGTAGTCGGGACAGGGACGGCACCGGGGAGCTGTTTTTT. The variable domain in full, with the rest retrieved from reference TRBV19 and TRBJ2-2, is DGGITQSPKYLFRKEGQNVTLSCEQNLNHDAMYWYRQDPGQGLRLIYYSQIVNDFQKGDIAEGYSVSREKKESFPLTVTSAQKNPTAFYLCASSRDRDGTGELFFGEGSRLTVL.

The table lists this clone with a count of one. The chain links TRBV19 to TRBJ2-3; TRBD2 aligns across 9 bases. V lost 5 bases and J lost 1; bases outside the gene matches: 4. This CDR3 is built from 15 residues. Looked up from germline, CDR1 is LNHDA and CDR2 is SQIVND (reference sequence). The CDR3, as DNA: TGTGCCAGTAGTGCTAGCGGGGCTGGCACAGATACGCAGTATTTT. Translating gives CASSASGAGTDTQYF.

This clone was recorded once. The V gene is TRBV5-4, the J gene TRBJ1-1; the D is unclear. Germline-derived CDR1 and CDR2 are SGHNT and YYREEE (reference sequence). Trimming stripped 5 bases from V and 3 bases from J, with 8 bases between. The CDR3 length is 12 residues. Here the CDR3 DNA reads TGTGCCAGCAGGTCGCAGGACACTGAAGCTTTCTTT. It encodes CASRSQDTEAFF.

There are a few counts of this clone. This chain links TRBV12-1 with TRBJ2-7; TRBD1 is the table's D call and was not checked against the DNA. TRBV12-1 is deemed a pseudogene. The CDR3 is made up of 16 amino acids. CDR3 in DNA: TGTGCCAGCAGCAGCCAGACAGGGGACCTCGCCTACGAGCAGTACTTC. Protein sequence: CASSSQTGDLAYEQYF.

The rearrangement links TRBV4-3 to TRBJ1-6; D might be TRBD1 (5 bases). The CDR3 has 14 residues. V was shortened by 4 bases and J by 10 bases, with 14 bases between the two germline ends. CDR1 and CDR2 from the germline V gene are LGHNA and YSLEER. This CDR3 is CASSLDRNKSPLHF. CDR3 nucleotides: TGCGCCAGCAGCCTAGACAGAAACAAATCACCCCTCCACTTT.

Concerning this clone itself: Other DNA sequences in this sample translate to the same CDR3. The chain carries TRBV7-2 and TRBJ2-5; the match to TRBD2 covers 7 bases. Germline assignment: CDR1 SGHTA and CDR2 FQGNSA. V lost 5 bases and J lost 2; bases outside the gene matches: 5. The CDR3 length is 14 residues. CDR3 in amino acids: CASSRGGGQETQYF. CDR3 sequence (DNA): TGTGCCAGCAGCCGTGGGGGGGGGCAAGAGACCCAGTACTTC.

Remarks on this clone: Compared with germline, one end of the junction differs, possibly owing to a read error. The rearrangement uses TRBV4-1 and TRBJ1-6; D may be TRBD1 (5 bases). Per germline, CDR1 MGHRA and CDR2 YSYEKL. The CDR3 covers 15 residues. CDR3 sequence: CASSHAGTLNSPPHF. In DNA, the CDR3 is TGCGCCAGCAGCCACGCAGGGACCCTAAATTCACCCCCCCACTTT.

The CDR3 nucleotides are TGTGCCAGCACCGAACAGGGGTTGAGCGAAGCTTTCTTT. It codes for CASTEQGLSEAFF. V and J are TRBV6-1 and TRBJ1-1, with 7 nucleotides matching TRBD1. The CDR3 has 13 residues. Germline V gene data show CDR1 as MNHNS and CDR2 as SASEGT. V lost 7 bases and J lost 8; bases outside the gene matches: 10.

This clone was recorded a few times. This rearrangement joins TRBV5-6 to TRBJ1-6, with 8 nucleotides matching TRBD1. V shed 2 bases, J shed 9 bases, and the junction held 4 bases outside the gene matches. From germline, CDR1 is SGHDT and CDR2 YYEEEE. The CDR3 extends over 14 amino acids. For the CDR3, the DNA is TGTGCCAGCAGCTTAGGACAGGGCATTTCACCCCTCCACTTT. This sequence encodes CASSLGQGISPLHF.

About this clone itself: Other DNA variants within this sample encode the same CDR3. The V call is TRBV7-8, the J call TRBJ1-1, with D possibly matching TRBD1 (5 bases). This CDR3 comprises 15 residues. Trimming removed 2 bases at V and 2 bases at J, with 12 bases between. Germline V gene data show CDR1 as SGHVS and CDR2 as FQNEAQ. CDR3 DNA sequence: TGTGCCAGCAGCTTAAAGAGACAGCTAAACACTGAAGCTTTCTTT. The encoded protein is CASSLKRQLNTEAFF.